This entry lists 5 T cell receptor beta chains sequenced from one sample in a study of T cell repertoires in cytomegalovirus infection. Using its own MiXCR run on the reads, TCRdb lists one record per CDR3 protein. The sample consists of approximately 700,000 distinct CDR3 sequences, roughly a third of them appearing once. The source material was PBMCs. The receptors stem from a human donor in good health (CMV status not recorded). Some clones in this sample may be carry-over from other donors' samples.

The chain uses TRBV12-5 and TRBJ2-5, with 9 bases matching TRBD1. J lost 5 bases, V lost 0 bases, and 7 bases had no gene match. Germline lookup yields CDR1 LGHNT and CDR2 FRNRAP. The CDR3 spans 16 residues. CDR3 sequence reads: CASGLVGTGLEETQYF. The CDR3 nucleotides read TGTGCTAGTGGTTTGGTGGGGACAGGGCTGGAGGAGACCCAGTACTTC.

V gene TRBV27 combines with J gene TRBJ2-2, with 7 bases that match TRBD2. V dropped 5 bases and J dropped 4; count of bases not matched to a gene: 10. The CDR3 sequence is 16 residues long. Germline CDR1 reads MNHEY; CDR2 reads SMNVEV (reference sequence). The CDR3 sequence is CASSPSAGEATGELFF. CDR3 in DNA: TGTGCCAGCAGTCCCTCGGCGGGAGAGGCCACCGGGGAGCTGTTTTTT.

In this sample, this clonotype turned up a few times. The CDR3: CASNPTGGMEPQHF. DNA for the CDR3: TGTGCCAGCAACCCGACAGGGGGGATGGAGCCCCAGCATTTT. The chain has TRBV6-1 and TRBJ1-5, with TRBD1 matching over 9 bases. CDR3 length: 14 amino acids. J was trimmed by 8 bases and V by 7 bases; bases with no gene match: 9. From germline, CDR1 is MNHNS and CDR2 SASEGT.

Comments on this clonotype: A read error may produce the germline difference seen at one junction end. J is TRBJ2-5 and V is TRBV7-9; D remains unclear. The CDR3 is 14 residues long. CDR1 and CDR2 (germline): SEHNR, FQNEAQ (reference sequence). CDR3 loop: CASSPRISGETQYF. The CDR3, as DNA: TGTGCTAGCAGCCCGAGGATATCTGGAGAGACCCAGTACTTC.

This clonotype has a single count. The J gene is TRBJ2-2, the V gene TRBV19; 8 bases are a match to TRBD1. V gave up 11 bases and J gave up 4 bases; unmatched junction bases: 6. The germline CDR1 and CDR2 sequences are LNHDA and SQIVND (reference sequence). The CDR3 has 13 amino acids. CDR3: CASGGRGTGELFF. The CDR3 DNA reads TGTGCCTCAGGGGGCCGGGGCACCGGGGAGCTGTTTTTT.